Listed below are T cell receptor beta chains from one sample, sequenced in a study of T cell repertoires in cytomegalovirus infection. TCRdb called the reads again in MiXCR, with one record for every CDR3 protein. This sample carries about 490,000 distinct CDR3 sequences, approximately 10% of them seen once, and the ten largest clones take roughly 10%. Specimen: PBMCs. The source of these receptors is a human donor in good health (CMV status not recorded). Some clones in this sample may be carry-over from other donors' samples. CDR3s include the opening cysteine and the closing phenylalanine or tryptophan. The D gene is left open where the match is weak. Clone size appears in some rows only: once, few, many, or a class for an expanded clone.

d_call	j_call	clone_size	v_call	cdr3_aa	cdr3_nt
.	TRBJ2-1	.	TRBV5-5	CASSLNTESNEQFF	TGTGCCAGCAGCTTAAATACAGAGAGCAATGAGCAGTTCTTC
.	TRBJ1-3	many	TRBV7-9	CASSLDRGSGNTIYF	TGTGCCAGCAGTTTGGACAGAGGCTCTGGAAACACCATATATTTT
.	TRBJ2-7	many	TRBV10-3	CAIGQLANEQYF	TGTGCCATTGGACAGTTAGCCAACGAGCAGTACTTC
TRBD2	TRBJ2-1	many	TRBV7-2	CASSLRSGTASNEQFF	TGTGCCAGCAGCCTACGCAGCGGGACCGCTTCCAATGAGCAGTTCTTC
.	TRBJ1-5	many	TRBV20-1	CSASRGGRQPQHF	TGCAGTGCTAGCCGAGGGGGGAGACAGCCCCAGCATTTT
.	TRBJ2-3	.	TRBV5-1	CASSLWGGRTDTQYF	TGCGCCAGCAGCTTGTGGGGCGGACGCACAGATACGCAGTATTTT
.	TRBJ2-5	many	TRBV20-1	CSARASRGPGETQYF	TGCAGTGCTAGAGCCTCCCGGGGGCCGGGAGAGACCCAGTACTTC
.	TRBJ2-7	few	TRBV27	CASSLETRGPYEQYF	TGTGCCAGCAGTTTAGAGACAAGGGGACCCTACGAGCAGTACTTC
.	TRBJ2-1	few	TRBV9	CASSVERAPSYNEQFF	TGTGCCAGCAGCGTAGAGCGGGCTCCATCCTACAATGAGCAGTTCTTC
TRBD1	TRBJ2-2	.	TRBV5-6	CASSLAGQTHTGELFF	TGTGCCAGCAGCTTGGCGGGACAGACCCACACCGGGGAGCTGTTTTTT
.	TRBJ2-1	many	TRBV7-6	CASSLKGGTSSYNEQFF	TGTGCCAGCAGCTTAAAGGGGGGGACCTCATCATACAATGAGCAGTTCTTC
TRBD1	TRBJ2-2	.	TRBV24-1	CAASDSPGTGVRWTGELFF	TGTGCCGCCAGTGATAGTCCCGGGACAGGGGTACGGTGGACCGGGGAGCTGTTTTTT
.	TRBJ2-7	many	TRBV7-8	CASSQHRVYEQYF	TGTGCCAGCAGCCAACACAGAGTCTACGAGCAGTACTTC
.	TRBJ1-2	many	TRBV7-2	CASSREPDGLRGYTF	TGTGCCAGCAGCCGGGAGCCCGACGGGTTGCGGGGCTACACCTTC
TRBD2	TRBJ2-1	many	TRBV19	CASSISGSSYNEQFF	TGTGCCAGCAGCATTAGCGGGAGCTCCTACAATGAGCAGTTCTTC
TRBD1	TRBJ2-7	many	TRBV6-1	CASSPGQVQYF	TGTGCCAGCAGTCCCGGACAGGTGCAGTACTTC
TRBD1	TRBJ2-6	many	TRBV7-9	CASSPPGQGALGANVLTF	TGTGCCAGCAGCCCCCCGGGACAGGGGGCGCTTGGGGCCAACGTCCTGACTTTC
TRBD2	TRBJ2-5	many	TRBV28	CASELAGGETQYF	TGTGCCAGCGAACTAGCGGGAGGAGAGACCCAGTACTTC
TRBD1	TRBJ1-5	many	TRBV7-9	CASSLARDSPKHF	TGTGCCAGCAGCTTAGCGAGGGACAGTCCTAAGCATTTT
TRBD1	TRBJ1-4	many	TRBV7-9	CASSFPSGQGNEKLFF	TGTGCCAGCAGCTTTCCTTCGGGACAGGGAAATGAAAAACTGTTTTTT
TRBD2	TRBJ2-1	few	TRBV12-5	CASARLAGEGVEQFF	TGTGCTAGTGCCCGGCTAGCGGGAGAAGGAGTTGAGCAGTTCTTC
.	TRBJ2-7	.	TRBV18	CASSTEVRYGEQYF	TGTGCCAGCTCAACGGAGGTACGGTACGGCGAGCAGTACTTC
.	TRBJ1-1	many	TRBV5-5	CASSLQGWQIVFF	TGTGCCAGCAGCTTGCAAGGGTGGCAAATCGTTTTCTTT
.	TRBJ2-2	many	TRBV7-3	CASREAGLHTGELFF	TGTGCCAGCCGAGAGGCGGGACTTCACACCGGGGAGCTGTTTTTT
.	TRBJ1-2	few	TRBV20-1	CSARAQISYGYTF	TGCAGTGCCCGGGCGCAGATCTCCTATGGCTACACCTTC
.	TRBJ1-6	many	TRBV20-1	CSARERGSSPLHF	TGCAGTGCTAGAGAACGGGGGAGTTCACCCCTCCACTTT
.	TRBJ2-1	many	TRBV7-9	CASSFVNYNEQFF	TGTGCCAGCAGCTTTGTAAACTACAATGAGCAGTTCTTC
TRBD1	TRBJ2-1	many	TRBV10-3	CAISDGTGRYNEQFF	TGTGCCATCAGTGATGGGACAGGGAGGTACAATGAGCAGTTCTTC
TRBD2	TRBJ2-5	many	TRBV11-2	CASSPRTSGGPEETQYF	TGTGCCAGCAGCCCACGGACTAGCGGGGGCCCTGAAGAGACCCAGTACTTC
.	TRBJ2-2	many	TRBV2	CASSKGISGELFF	TGTGCCAGCAGCAAGGGGATCTCCGGGGAGCTGTTTTTT
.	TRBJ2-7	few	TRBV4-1	CASSQEFFRARRASYEQYF	TGCGCCAGCAGCCAAGAGTTTTTCCGGGCAAGACGAGCGTCCTACGAGCAGTACTTC
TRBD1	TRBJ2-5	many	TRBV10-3	CAISPNGQGIQTQYF	TGTGCCATCAGTCCAAATGGACAGGGGATCCAGACCCAGTACTTC
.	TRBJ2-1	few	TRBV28	CASSFDEGGGNEQFF	TGTGCCAGCAGTTTTGATGAGGGAGGGGGAAATGAGCAGTTCTTC
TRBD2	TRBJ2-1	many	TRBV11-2	CASSRDSGMYNEQFF	TGTGCCAGCAGCCGTGACAGCGGGATGTACAATGAGCAGTTCTTC
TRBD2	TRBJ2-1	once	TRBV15	CATHPTSGRFSDEQFF	TGTGCCACCCATCCAACGAGCGGGAGGTTCAGCGATGAGCAGTTCTTC
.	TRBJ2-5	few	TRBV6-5	CASSYQDSQETQYF	TGTGCCAGCAGTTATCAGGACAGCCAAGAGACCCAGTACTTC
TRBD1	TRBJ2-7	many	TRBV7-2	CASSSTGGVSGEQYF	TGTGCCAGCAGCTCGACAGGGGGCGTCTCTGGCGAGCAGTACTTC
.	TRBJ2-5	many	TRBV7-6	CASSLRFGAGQETQYF	TGTGCCAGCAGCTTACGATTCGGCGCAGGGCAAGAGACCCAGTACTTC
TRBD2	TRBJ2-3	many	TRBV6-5	CASSYNPPGLGAADTQYF	TGTGCCAGCAGTTACAACCCACCGGGACTAGGAGCAGCAGATACGCAGTATTTT
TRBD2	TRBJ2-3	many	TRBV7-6	CASSLETSGSRDTQYF	TGTGCCAGCAGCTTAGAGACTAGCGGGAGCAGGGATACGCAGTATTTT
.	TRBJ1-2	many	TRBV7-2	CASSPAGANYGYTF	TGTGCCAGCAGCCCCGCGGGGGCTAACTATGGCTACACCTTC
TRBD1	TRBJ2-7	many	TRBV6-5	CASSYYSTGQGAREQYF	TGTGCCAGCAGTTACTATAGTACGGGACAGGGGGCGCGGGAGCAGTACTTC
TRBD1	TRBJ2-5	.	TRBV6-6	CASGPGQQETQYF	TGTGCCAGCGGACCGGGACAGCAAGAGACCCAGTACTTC
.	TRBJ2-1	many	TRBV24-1	CATSDERGWNEQFF	TGTGCCACCAGTGATGAAAGGGGGTGGAATGAGCAGTTCTTC
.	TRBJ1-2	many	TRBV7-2	CASSYPGPNYGYTF	TGTGCCAGCAGCTACCCGGGGCCCAACTATGGCTACACCTTC
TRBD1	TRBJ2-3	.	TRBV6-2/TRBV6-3	CASSYPGQGTTDTQYF	TGTGCCAGCAGTTACCCGGGACAGGGGACAACAGATACGCAGTATTTT